Below are 4 T cell receptor beta chains sequenced from a single sample in a study of T cells in Graves' hyperthyroidism and ophthalmopathy (dated by TCRdb to between 2017 and 2020). The library was produced with multiplex PCR. Sequenced on an Illumina HiSeq 2000. The TCR beta CDR3 regions were amplified from the RNA transcripts. A first-round RT-PCR of the TCR CDR3 used the HTBI primer set with the Qiagen OneStep RT-PCR kit. TCRdb redid the processing of the public reads, applying fastp at Q25 and MiXCR, and retained in-frame beta chains. Rows are unified per CDR3 protein, each entry keeping the most common DNA and genes. This sample has over 500,000 distinct CDR3 sequences in its table, and about 45% of those were observed once. The ten largest clones take up 44% of the sample. Sample: peripheral blood or thyroid tissue (not recorded which). The receptors originated from an adult woman with Graves' disease, either hyperthyroidism or ophthalmopathy (not recorded which).

This clonotype was counted between two and nine times. The gene calls are TRBV5-4 and TRBJ2-7; 7 bases agree with TRBD1. This CDR3 is 14 amino acids long. With 1 base clipped from V and 6 bases from J, the junction kept 7 bases outside the gene matches. CDR1 and CDR2 (germline): SGHNT, YYREEE (reference sequence). The CDR3 DNA reads TGTGCCAGCAGCTTGAAGACAGGGCGAGGCGAGCAGTACTTC. Translated: CASSLKTGRGEQYF.

The chain links TRBV29-1 to TRBJ2-5; D may be TRBD2 (6 bases). V lost 8 bases to trimming and J lost 7 bases, with 14 bases between them. The CDR3 has 11 residues. The germline CDR1 and CDR2 sequences are SQVTM and ANQGSEA. The CDR3 loop reads CSLARGGTQYF. The CDR3 DNA reads as TGCAGCTTAGCTAGGGGAGGGACCCAGTACTTC.

The rearrangement joins TRBV10-2 to TRBJ1-3, with D unclear. The CDR3 contains 14 residues. Germline loops: CDR1 WSHSY, CDR2 SAAADI. The V and J ends lost 5 bases and 0 bases respectively, with 8 bases between them. CDR3 loop: CASSRPHSGNTIYF. In nucleotides, the CDR3 is TGCGCCAGCAGTCGGCCACACTCTGGAAACACCATATATTTT.

This clonotype was seen repeatedly, ten times or more. The V gene is TRBV20-1, the J gene TRBJ2-6; 7 bases fit TRBD2. With V trimmed by 0 bases and J by 3 bases, 2 bases remained unmatched. The CDR3 covers 15 residues. CDR1 and CDR2 from the germline V gene are DFQATT and SNEGSKA (reference sequence). The CDR3: CSAREGGVGANVLTF. The CDR3 DNA reads TGCAGTGCTAGAGAGGGGGGGGTTGGGGCCAACGTCCTGACTTTC.